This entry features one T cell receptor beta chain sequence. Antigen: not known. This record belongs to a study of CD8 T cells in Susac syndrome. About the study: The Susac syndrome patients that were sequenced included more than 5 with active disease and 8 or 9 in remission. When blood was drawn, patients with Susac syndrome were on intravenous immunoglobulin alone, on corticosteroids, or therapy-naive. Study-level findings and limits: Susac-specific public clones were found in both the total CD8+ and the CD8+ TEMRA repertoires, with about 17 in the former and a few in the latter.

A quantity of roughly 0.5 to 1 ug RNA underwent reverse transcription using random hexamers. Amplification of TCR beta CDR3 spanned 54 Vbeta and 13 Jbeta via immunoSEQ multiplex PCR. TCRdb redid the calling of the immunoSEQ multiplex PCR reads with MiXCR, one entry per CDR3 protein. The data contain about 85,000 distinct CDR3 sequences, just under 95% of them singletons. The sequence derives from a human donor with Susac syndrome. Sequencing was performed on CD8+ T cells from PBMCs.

CDR3 amino acids: CASSPPGNEEQYF. CDR3 in DNA: TGTGCCAGCAGCCCGCCCGGAAATGAGGAGCAGTACTTC. The chain is built from TRBV7-9 and TRBJ2-7; unclear D gene. This CDR3 has 13 residues. The V gene's germline CDR1 is SEHNR and CDR2 FQNEAQ (reference sequence). Trimming pared 5 bases from V and 7 bases from J, leaving 15 bases between.